These 11 T cell receptor beta chains share one sample of origin, sequenced in a study of cytomegalovirus exposure and HLA in healthy donors. Primers included in the PCR were 60 Vbeta and 13 Jbeta primers. The assay was immunoSEQ multiplex PCR, and TCRdb's table has in-frame clones only and misses some. The sample consists of 150,000 to 200,000 clones, 81% of them appearing once. The sample was PBMCs. These receptors originate from a woman aged 18 to 35 in good health and CMV-seropositive.

This clone occurred a few times. V is TRBV11-2 and J is TRBJ1-1; D is unclear. CDR3 length equals 15 residues. V was trimmed by 8 bases and J by 3 bases, leaving 19 bases between them. The V gene's germline CDR1 is SGHAT and CDR2 FQNNGV. The CDR3 is CASVPPAATYTEAFF. The CDR3 DNA follows: TGTGCCAGCGTCCCCCCAGCGGCAACATACACTGAAGCTTTCTTT.

The rearrangement joins TRBV28 to TRBJ2-3, with TRBD2 identical over 8 bases. The CDR3 loop spans 14 amino acids. V dropped 4 bases and J dropped 4; count of bases not matched to a gene: 4. Germline assignment: CDR1 MDHEN and CDR2 SYDVKM. CDR3 in DNA: TGTGCCAGCAGTTCAACGGGGGGGGCAGATACGCAGTATTTT. Its protein product is CASSSTGGADTQYF.

J is TRBJ1-2 and V is TRBV4-2; the match to TRBD1 covers 7 bases. This CDR3 region has 15 residues. Germline CDR1 LGHNA, CDR2 YNFKEQ. V lost 4 bases and J lost 4; bases outside the gene matches: 9. The DNA of the CDR3 is TGTGCCAGCAGCCTCCTGACAGGGATAAGCTATGGCTACACCTTC. Translation: CASSLLTGISYGYTF.

The rearrangement uses TRBV4-1 and TRBJ1-1, with D uncertain. The V end was cut by 1 base, the J end by 6 bases, with 18 bases between. CDR1 and CDR2 from the germline V gene are MGHRA and YSYEKL. The CDR3 length is 16 residues. CDR3 residues: CASSQVQLGDTAEAFF. CDR3 DNA: TGCGCCAGCAGCCAAGTCCAGTTGGGTGACACAGCTGAAGCTTTCTTT.

The chain uses TRBV6-6 and TRBJ1-3; 9 nucleotides match TRBD1. Germline V gives CDR1 MNHNY, CDR2 SVGAGI (reference sequence). Germline trimming cut 4 bases from V and 2 bases from J; bases unmatched to any gene: 0. The CDR3 runs 14 residues. The CDR3 loop is CASSWDRAGNTIYF. CDR3 DNA sequence: TGTGCCAGCAGTTGGGACAGGGCTGGAAACACCATATATTTT.

The chain has TRBV30 and TRBJ1-3, with no clear D. This CDR3 is 13 amino acids long. Germline CDR1 is GTSNPN and CDR2 is SVGIG (reference sequence). V was cut by 5 bases and J by 4 bases, with 12 bases left in between. The CDR3 region has the DNA TGTGCCTGGTGTCGCGGAAGCGGAAACACCATATATTTT. Protein product: CAWCRGSGNTIYF.

As for this clone: Relative to the germline gene, one junction end is altered; a read error may explain this. The chain uses TRBV7-9 and TRBJ2-1, with TRBD2 identical over 10 bases. The CDR3 covers 15 residues. CDR1 is SEHNR and CDR2 is FQNEAQ in the germline V gene (reference sequence). CDR3 bases: TGTTCCAGCAGCTCCCAGCGGGGGGGGCACAATGAGCAGTTCTTC. Protein sequence: CSSSSQRGGHNEQFF.

This chain links TRBV6-5 with TRBJ1-1; D is perhaps TRBD1 (5 bases). The CDR3 is 11 amino acids. Germline V gene data show CDR1 as MNHEY and CDR2 as SVGAGI. Trimming cost V 8 bases and J 4 bases, with 8 bases left between them. This CDR3 is CASDGGTEAFF. The CDR3 region has the DNA TGTGCCAGCGACGGGGGCACTGAAGCTTTCTTT.

The CDR3 here is CASSLSGSQAADTQYF. The CDR3 nucleotides are TGTGCCAGCAGCCTCTCGGGATCCCAAGCAGCAGATACGCAGTATTTT. J is TRBJ2-3 and V is TRBV9; TRBD2 is a possible D gene (5 bases). Between the trimmed V and J ends, which lost 4 bases and 4 bases, there was a span of 19 bases. This CDR3 region has 16 residues. The germline gives CDR1 SGDLS, CDR2 YYNGEE.

The rearrangement joins TRBV19 to TRBJ1-5, with D possibly being TRBD1 (6 bases). The V gene's germline CDR1 is LNHDA and CDR2 SQIVND (reference sequence). The germline V and J ends were trimmed by 7 bases and 7 bases, with 14 bases remaining between them. This CDR3 is 13 amino acids long. In DNA form, the CDR3 reads TGTGCCAGTACCGGGGGGGCGAAGCAGCCCCAGCATTTT. This encodes CASTGGAKQPQHF.

The V and J genes are TRBV29-1 and TRBJ1-2, with D perhaps TRBD1 (6 bases). Germline-derived CDR1 and CDR2 are SQVTM and ANQGSEA. V lost 6 bases and J lost 8, with 13 bases in between. This CDR3 has 11 amino acids. CDR3 amino acids: CSVQGLGGYTF. The CDR3 nucleotides read TGCAGCGTACAGGGTCTGGGGGGCTACACCTTC.